The next 26 T cell receptor beta chains were all read from a single sample in a study of cytomegalovirus exposure and HLA in healthy donors. In the PCR, 60 Vbeta and 13 Jbeta primers were used. Repertoires were generated with immunoSEQ multiplex PCR, while TCRdb's copy carries only in-frame clones and drops some. The table lists about 210,000 clones, 82% of them singletons. Sequenced material: PBMCs. The origin of the receptors is a man in his forties in good health and CMV-seropositive.

This chain connects TRBV7-9 to TRBJ2-7; TRBD2 agrees at 10 bases. CDR3 size: 15 residues. J lost 2 bases, V lost 6 bases, and 7 bases had no gene match. Germline values: CDR1 SEHNR, CDR2 FQNEAQ (reference sequence). CDR3 coding DNA: TGTGCCAGCAGACCCGGGACTAGCGCCGCCTACGAGCAGTACTTC. The encoded protein is CASRPGTSAAYEQYF.

The rearrangement uses TRBV15 and TRBJ1-1; 8 bases fit TRBD1. This CDR3 contains 15 residues. V gave up 6 bases and J gave up 5 bases; unmatched junction bases: 11. CDR1 and CDR2 from the germline V gene are LNHNV and YYDKDF (reference sequence). This chain's CDR3 is CATRVPGTGSTEAFF. The CDR3 DNA reads as TGTGCCACCAGAGTTCCGGGGACAGGTAGTACTGAAGCTTTCTTT.

This clone turned up a few times. The gene calls are TRBV6-6 and TRBJ1-3; no definite D call. The V gene lost 0 bases and the J gene lost 0 bases, with 9 bases spanning the gap. Germline V CDR1 and CDR2: MNHNY, SVGAGI (reference sequence). CDR3 length equals 16 residues. CDR3 protein: CASSYSSQVSGNTIYF. The DNA for the CDR3 is TGTGCCAGCAGTTACTCGAGTCAGGTCTCTGGAAACACCATATATTTT.

The V and J genes are TRBV2 and TRBJ1-1; D is unresolved. From germline, CDR1 is SNHLY and CDR2 FYNNEI. V lost 5 bases and J lost 1, with 11 bases in between. The CDR3 sequence is 14 residues long. The CDR3 DNA sequence: TGTGCCAGCAGTCCCCGGGTGGGGAACACTGAAGCTTTCTTT. It codes for CASSPRVGNTEAFF.

This sequence joins TRBV21-1 and TRBJ1-1; the table gives TRBD1 as D, unverified against the DNA. TRBV21-1 is recorded as a pseudogene. The CDR3 covers 14 residues. In DNA form, the CDR3 reads TGTGCCAGCCATAAGGGGGCAGGGGAAACTGAAGCTTTCTTT. Amino acids: CASHKGAGETEAFF.

This chain links TRBV7-9 with TRBJ1-2; the match to TRBD1 covers 10 bases. V gave up 5 bases and J gave up 4 bases; unmatched junction bases: 4. Germline V gene data show CDR1 as SEHNR and CDR2 as FQNEAQ (reference sequence). The CDR3 has 14 residues. CDR3 residues: CASSPTGGGYGYTF. The CDR3 coding sequence is TGTGCCAGCAGCCCGACAGGGGGCGGCTATGGCTACACCTTC.

This clone was observed a few times. This chain connects TRBV7-9 to TRBJ2-5; 12 bases fit TRBD2. Looked up from germline, CDR1 is SEHNR and CDR2 is FQNEAQ (reference sequence). The ends lost 1 base at V and 5 bases at J; junction bases unmatched: 8. The CDR3 is 17 residues long. In nucleotides, the CDR3 is TGTGCCAGCAGCTTAGGGCTAGCGGGAGGGCGTTTGGAGACCCAGTACTTC. Translation gives CASSLGLAGGRLETQYF.

This clone was detected a few times. Here the CDR3 reads CAWAENSNQPQHF. The CDR3 DNA is TGTGCCTGGGCCGAGAATAGCAATCAGCCCCAGCATTTT. The rearrangement uses TRBV30 and TRBJ1-5; D is unresolved. This CDR3 is 13 amino acids long. Trimming left V 5 bases short and J 0 bases short, with 8 bases between. Germline CDR1 is GTSNPN and CDR2 is SVGIG (reference sequence).

This clone was recorded only once. This chain uses TRBV9 with TRBJ2-3; perhaps TRBD2 as D (6 bases). Between the trimmed V and J ends, which lost 4 bases and 5 bases, there was a span of 23 bases. There are 17 residues in the CDR3. Germline V gene sequence: CDR1 SGDLS, CDR2 YYNGEE. CDR3: CASSSPRERAEGDTQYF. The CDR3 DNA reads TGTGCCAGCAGCTCCCCCCGGGAGCGGGCAGAGGGAGATACGCAGTATTTT. The full variable domain, in which reference TRBV9 and TRBJ2-3 provide the parts outside the CDR3, is DSGVTQTPKHLITATGQRVTLRCSPRSGDLSVYWYQQSLDQGLQFLIQYYNGEERAKGNILERFSAQQFPDLHSELNLSSLELGDSALYFCASSSPRERAEGDTQYFGPGTRLTVL.

In its sample, this clone was seen a few times. Its ends do not fully match the called genes, so a read error is possible. V gene TRBV7-9 combines with J gene TRBJ2-1; D is possibly TRBD2 (5 bases). Per germline, CDR1 SEHNR and CDR2 FQNEAQ (reference sequence). This CDR3 is built from 12 residues. The CDR3 coding sequence is TGTTCCAGCAGCTTAGCGCGCAATGAGCAGTTCTTC. This translates into CSSSLARNEQFF.

This chain joins TRBV4-1 and TRBJ2-7; 10 bases align to TRBD1. The length of the CDR3 is 14 residues. V lost 2 bases, J lost 3 bases, and 1 base stayed unmatched. Germline CDR1 is MGHRA and CDR2 is YSYEKL. CDR3 nucleotides: TGCGCCAGCAGCCAACGGACAGGGGGCTACGAGCAGTACGTC. Amino acids: CASSQRTGGYEQYV.

This clone was detected once. The rearrangement joins TRBV10-3 to TRBJ1-2; tentative D call: TRBD1 (5 bases). The CDR3 covers 13 residues. Germline-derived CDR1 and CDR2 are ENHRY and SYGVKD. Trimming removed 6 bases at V and 0 bases at J, with 8 bases between. The CDR3 spells CAIRDTTNYGYTF. CDR3 bases: TGTGCCATCAGGGACACAACTAACTATGGCTACACCTTC.

The J gene is TRBJ1-2, the V gene TRBV7-9, with 7 bases fitting TRBD1. CDR1 and CDR2 from the germline V gene are SEHNR and FQNEAQ (reference sequence). Germline trimming cut 5 bases from V and 8 bases from J; bases unmatched to any gene: 8. This CDR3 comprises 13 residues. The CDR3, as DNA: TGTGCCAGCAGCGCAGGGACAGCAGGAGGCTACACCTTC. Protein: CASSAGTAGGYTF. The full variable domain, in which reference TRBV7-9 and TRBJ1-2 provide the parts outside the CDR3, is DTGVSQNPRHKITKRGQNVTFRCDPISEHNRLYWYRQTLGQGPEFLTYFQNEAQLEKSRLLSDRFSAERPKGSFSTLEIQRTEQGDSAMYLCASSAGTAGGYTFGSGTRLTVV.

The gene calls are TRBV9 and TRBJ1-1, with a tentative D call TRBD1 (5 bases). The CDR3 contains 13 residues. CDR1 and CDR2 from the germline V gene are SGDLS and YYNGEE. Trimming cost V 4 bases and J 3 bases, with 10 bases left between them. The CDR3 region has the DNA TGTGCCAGCAGCCGGCGGGGGGACACTGAAGCTTTCTTT. This sequence encodes CASSRRGDTEAFF.

The chain couples TRBV10-1 to TRBJ2-5, with TRBD2 matching over 10 bases. The CDR3 totals 15 residues. With 2 bases clipped from V and 4 bases from J, the junction kept 4 bases outside the gene matches. Germline-derived CDR1 and CDR2 are WNHNN and SYGVQD (reference sequence). CDR3 nucleotides: TGCGCCAGCAGTGAGGGAGTAGCGGGAGGAGAGACCCAGTACTTC. This codes for CASSEGVAGGETQYF.

This clone was observed a few times. This chain connects TRBV30 to TRBJ1-2; D may be TRBD1 (6 bases). The germline V gene has CDR1 GTSNPN and CDR2 SVGIG (reference sequence). The CDR3 runs 12 residues. The V and J ends lost 5 bases and 10 bases respectively, with 17 bases between them. CDR3 in amino acids: CAWSTGTLIYTF. In DNA form, the CDR3 reads TGTGCCTGGTCCACGGGGACACTGATCTACACCTTC.

This clone has a single count. The gene calls are TRBV5-6 and TRBJ1-1; TRBD1 aligns across 10 bases. The CDR3 extends over 14 amino acids. In germline, CDR1 is SGHDT, CDR2 YYEEEE. Losses at the gene ends were 4 bases for V and 5 bases for J; bases not matched to a gene: 5. The CDR3 loop is CASSVDRGETEAFF. The CDR3 region has the DNA TGTGCCAGCAGCGTGGACAGGGGGGAGACTGAAGCTTTCTTT.

This clone was detected a few times. This rearrangement joins TRBV5-8 to TRBJ2-1; 15 bases line up with TRBD2. Germline CDR1 SGHTS, CDR2 YDEGEE. The CDR3 length is 14 residues. Trimming removed 4 bases from V and 8 bases from J; junction bases left unmatched: 1. CDR3 sequence (DNA): TGTGCCAGCAGCGGACTAGCGGGAGGGCATGAGCAGTTCTTC. The encoded protein is CASSGLAGGHEQFF. The full variable domain, rest sourced from reference TRBV5-8 and TRBJ2-1, is EAGVTQSPTHLIKTRGQQATLRCSPISGHTSVYWYQQALGLGLQFLLWYDEGEERNRGNFPPRFSGRQFPNYSSELNVNALELEDSALYLCASSGLAGGHEQFFGPGTRLTVL.

A single count supports this clone. The chain recombines TRBV6-5 with TRBJ2-2; D gene ambiguous. V dropped 5 bases and J dropped 1 base, with 8 bases sitting between them. Germline CDR1 and CDR2: MNHEY and SVGAGI. The CDR3 is 14 residues long. The CDR3 reads CASSMSGNTGELFF. The CDR3 nucleotides read TGTGCCAGCAGTATGTCGGGGAACACCGGGGAGCTGTTTTTT.

This clone was seen a single time. V usage is TRBV11-3 and J usage is TRBJ1-1; no reliable D call. This CDR3 is built from 13 residues. Germline assignment: CDR1 SGHNT and CDR2 YENEEA. Trimming cost V 3 bases and J 0 bases, with 5 bases left between them. CDR3 coding DNA: TGTGCCAGCAGCTTGCAGGTGAACACTGAAGCTTTCTTT. Translated, it gives CASSLQVNTEAFF.

This clone occurred once. V and J are TRBV7-9 and TRBJ1-4; tentatively, D is TRBD1 (5 bases). This CDR3 comprises 15 residues. The V gene's germline CDR1 is SEHNR and CDR2 FQNEAQ (reference sequence). Trimming left V 3 bases short and J 8 bases short, with 16 bases between. The CDR3 nucleotides are TGTGCCAGCAGCTTGATGGGGGGAGCAGGCGAAAAACTGTTTTTT. It is translated as CASSLMGGAGEKLFF.

This clone was counted a few times. J is TRBJ2-7 and V is TRBV2; 11 bases align to TRBD1. This CDR3 is built from 15 residues. CDR1 is SNHLY and CDR2 is FYNNEI in the germline V gene. V trimming: 6 bases; J trimming: 3 bases; junction bases outside the gene matches: 7. CDR3 in amino acids: CASSQWGQGDYEQYV. The CDR3 DNA reads as TGTGCCAGCAGCCAATGGGGACAGGGGGACTACGAGCAGTACGTC.

On this clone: This same CDR3 is encoded by further DNA sequences in the sample. The rearrangement joins TRBV6-6 to TRBJ2-2, with unresolved D. CDR1 is MNHNY, CDR2 SVGAGI, per germline (reference sequence). The CDR3 runs to 13 residues. The V end lost 0 bases, the J end lost 6 bases, and 5 bases lay between the germline ends. The CDR3, as DNA: TGTGCCAGCAGTTACTCGAGTCCCGGGGAGCTGTTTTTT. Its protein product is CASSYSSPGELFF.

The chain combines TRBV2 with TRBJ2-2; 8 positions match TRBD1. The germline CDR1 and CDR2 sequences are SNHLY and FYNNEI. V was clipped by 5 bases and J by 4 bases; unmatched bases: 6. This CDR3 has 15 amino acids. The CDR3: CASSIGQGITGELFF. The CDR3 region has the DNA TGTGCCAGCAGTATCGGACAGGGAATCACCGGGGAGCTGTTTTTT.

The chain joins TRBV5-1 to TRBJ1-5, with TRBD1 matching over 9 bases. V trimming: 4 bases; J trimming: 4 bases; junction bases outside the gene matches: 3. There are 14 residues in the CDR3. CDR1 SGHRS and CDR2 YFSETQ come from the germline V gene. The DNA of the CDR3 is TGCGCCAGCAGCCCAGACAGGGGGAATCAGCCCCAGCATTTT. It codes for CASSPDRGNQPQHF.

This chain joins TRBV21-1 and TRBJ2-7; TRBD2, as called in the table, went unchecked against the DNA. TRBV21-1 constitutes a pseudogene. The CDR3 runs to 17 residues. The CDR3 DNA follows: TGTGCCAGCAGCAAAGGGAATCTAGCCCCGCGTCTCTACGAGCAGTACGTC. This translates into CASSKGNLAPRLYEQYV.